These 9 T cell receptor beta chains originate from one sample sequenced in a study of beta chain features in type 1 diabetes. Whole-study results and caveats: Moderately but significantly shorter TCRB CDR3s were found in Type 1 diabetes patients in all four CD4+ subsets.

Reverse transcription of all isolated RNA meant that expressed TCRB transcripts were sequenced. Sequencing used immunoSEQ multiplex PCR; TCRdb keeps in-frame clones, though not all of them. Of about 28,000 clones listed, approximately 64% are singletons. These receptors lack a known antigen. The sample comprised Tregs from blood. These receptors originate from a woman aged 30 to 39 with type 1 diabetes.

The genes are TRBV6-5 and TRBJ2-3; unclear D gene. The CDR3 covers 15 residues. With 0 bases removed from V and 1 base from J, the gap between germline ends came to 8 bases. The germline V gene encodes CDR1 MNHEY and CDR2 SVGAGI. The CDR3: CASSYSRLRTDTQYF. Written as DNA, the CDR3 is TGTGCCAGCAGTTACTCCCGACTCCGCACAGATACGCAGTATTTT.

The V gene is TRBV5-1, the J gene TRBJ2-7; 7 nucleotides align to TRBD1. V gave up 1 base and J gave up 5 bases; unmatched junction bases: 3. The CDR3 spans 13 residues. Per germline, CDR1 SGHRS and CDR2 YFSETQ. CDR3 bases: TGCGCCAGCAGCTTGCGAGGGGGCCACGAGCAGTACTTC. Its translation is CASSLRGGHEQYF. Using reference TRBV5-1 and TRBJ2-7 for the parts outside the CDR3, the full variable domain is KAGVTQTPRYLIKTRGQQVTLSCSPISGHRSVSWYQQTPGQGLQFLFEYFSETQRNKGNFPGRFSGRQFSNSRSEMNVSTLELGDSALYLCASSLRGGHEQYFGPGTRLTVT.

The chain links TRBV10-1 to TRBJ2-2; tentatively, D is TRBD1 (7 bases). Trimming left V 6 bases short and J 5 bases short, with 10 bases between. Germline CDR1 is WNHNN and CDR2 is SYGVQD (reference sequence). The CDR3 runs to 13 residues. CDR3 in amino acids: CASSAGQTGELFF. CDR3 nucleotides: TGCGCCAGCAGCGCGGGACAGACCGGGGAGCTGTTTTTT.

V is TRBV11-1 and J is TRBJ1-1; D call uncertain. CDR1 and CDR2 from the germline V gene are SGHAT and FQDESV (reference sequence). The CDR3 runs 12 residues. V gave up 0 bases and J gave up 9 bases, with 8 bases separating them. CDR3 protein: CASSLARGKAFF. In nucleotides, the CDR3 is TGTGCCAGCAGCTTAGCGCGGGGAAAAGCTTTCTTT. Full variable domain (rest looked up from reference TRBV11-1 and TRBJ1-1): EAEVAQSPRYKITEKSQAVAFWCDPISGHATLYWYRQILGQGPELLVQFQDESVVDDSQLPKDRFSAERLKGVDSTLKIQPAELGDSAMYLCASSLARGKAFFGQGTRLTVV.

The V and J genes are TRBV4-1 and TRBJ1-2; no firm D call. V was clipped by 3 bases and J by 4 bases, with 9 bases between them. The V gene's germline CDR1 is MGHRA and CDR2 YSYEKL. The CDR3 extends over 13 amino acids. CDR3 region: CASSQERSYGYTF. The CDR3 DNA is TGCGCCAGCAGCCAGGAACGGAGCTATGGCTACACCTTC.

There are a few counts of this clone. This sequence joins TRBV15 and TRBJ2-1; TRBD2 matches at 7 bases. The ends lost 11 bases at V and 6 bases at J; junction bases unmatched: 10. The CDR3 totals 13 residues. Germline V lookup: CDR1 LNHNV, CDR2 YYDKDF (reference sequence). CDR3 nucleotides: TGTGCCTCCCGGGAGGTGAACGTCAATGAGCAGTTCTTC. The encoded protein is CASREVNVNEQFF.

The sample holds one count of this clone. The chain couples TRBV2 to TRBJ2-5, with D tentatively TRBD2 (6 bases). The V gene lost 5 bases and the J gene lost 4 bases, with 14 bases spanning the gap. Germline V gives CDR1 SNHLY, CDR2 FYNNEI. The CDR3 has 14 residues. In nucleotides, the CDR3 is TGTGCCAGCAGTCCAATAGTGGAGGGAGAGACCCAGTACTTC. It specifies CASSPIVEGETQYF.

The chain employs TRBV28 and TRBJ2-6; maybe TRBD1 (5 bases). Trimming took 2 bases from V and 0 from J, leaving 11 bases between them. The CDR3 sequence is 17 residues long. Germline CDR1 MDHEN, CDR2 SYDVKM. CDR3 protein: CASSLQQAFSGANVLTF. DNA for the CDR3: TGTGCCAGCAGTTTACAACAGGCTTTCTCTGGGGCCAACGTCCTGACTTTC.

This chain connects TRBV5-1 to TRBJ2-5; possible D gene TRBD1, 6 bases. The tail of the sequence fits TRBJ2-7 better, so the J call may be wrong. The CDR3 covers 14 residues. Germline CDR1 and CDR2: SGHRS and YFSETQ. Here the CDR3 reads CASSPQQGTYEQYF. In DNA, the CDR3 is TGCGCCAGCAGCCCCCAGCAGGGGACCTACGAGCAGTACTTC.